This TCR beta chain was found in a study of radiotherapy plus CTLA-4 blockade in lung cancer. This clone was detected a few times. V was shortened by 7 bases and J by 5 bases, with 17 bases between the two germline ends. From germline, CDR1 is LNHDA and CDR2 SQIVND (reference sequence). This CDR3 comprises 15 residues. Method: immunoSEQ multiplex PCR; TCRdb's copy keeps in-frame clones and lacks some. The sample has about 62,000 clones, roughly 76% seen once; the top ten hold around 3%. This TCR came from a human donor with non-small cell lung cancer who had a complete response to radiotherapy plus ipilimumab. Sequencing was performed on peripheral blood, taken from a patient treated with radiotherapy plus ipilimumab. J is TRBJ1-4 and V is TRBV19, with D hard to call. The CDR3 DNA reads TGTGCCAGTAAGGAGGTGTCTCTCGGGAATGAAAAACTGTTTTTT. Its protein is CASKEVSLGNEKLFF.